What follows are 32 T cell receptor beta chains derived from one specimen sequenced in a study of Graves' ophthalmopathy and Graves' hyperthyroidism listed by TCRdb under 2018. TCRdb shows the sequencer as Illumina HiSeq 2000. For repertoire sequencing, the TCR beta CDR3 regions were amplified from RNA transcripts. A first-round RT-PCR used HTBI primers with the Qiagen OneStep RT-PCR kit, followed by a second-round multiplex PCR, size selection and purification. The raw public reads went through TCRdb reprocessing: fastp at Q25, MiXCR clone calling, in-frame beta chains kept. Each CDR3 protein appears once, grouped with its most common genes and DNA. For this sample there are around 1.1 million distinct CDR3 sequences; 36% appear just once. Together, the top ten hold around 10% of the sample. Sequencing was performed on peripheral blood or thyroid tissue (not recorded which). These receptors originate from an adult man with Graves' hyperthyroidism.

This clonotype showed up many times. The V and J genes are TRBV7-3 and TRBJ2-7, with D hard to call. CDR3 size: 13 residues. The V gene's germline CDR1 is SGHTA and CDR2 FQGTGA. V was pared by 2 bases and J by 7 bases, with 12 bases between. CDR3 sequence reads: CASSLGSISEQYF. CDR3 coding DNA: TGTGCCAGCAGCTTAGGGTCCATCTCGGAGCAGTACTTC.

The V gene is TRBV7-2, the J gene TRBJ1-2; D remains unclear. CDR1 and CDR2 (germline): SGHTA, FQGNSA. V dropped 2 bases and J dropped 2 bases, with 12 bases sitting between them. This CDR3 spans 15 amino acids. This CDR3 is CASSLMGLGNYGYTF. CDR3 DNA sequence: TGTGCCAGCAGCTTAATGGGCCTGGGGAACTATGGCTACACCTTC.

This clonotype was seen many times. This chain connects TRBV19 to TRBJ2-6, with D uncertain. V lost 6 bases and J 0 bases, leaving 12 bases between the germline ends. Germline V gene lookup returns CDR1 LNHDA and CDR2 SQIVND (reference sequence). This CDR3 contains 16 residues. The CDR3 region has the DNA TGTGCCAGTAGCCGAATGCCCGGCTCTGGGGCCAACGTCCTGACTTTC. It translates to CASSRMPGSGANVLTF.

There are many counts of this clonotype. The J gene is TRBJ2-7, the V gene TRBV11-2; D call uncertain. The CDR3 contains 12 residues. Germline-derived CDR1 and CDR2 are SGHAT and FQNNGV. V was trimmed by 1 base and J by 6 bases, leaving 7 bases between them. For the CDR3, the DNA is TGTGCCAGCAGCTTAGCGCCTGGCGAGCAGTACTTC. It is translated as CASSLAPGEQYF.

This clonotype appeared a few times. V usage is TRBV4-1 and J usage is TRBJ1-4; TRBD1 aligns across 8 bases. Germline assignment: CDR1 MGHRA and CDR2 YSYEKL. Trimming removed 3 bases from V and 5 bases from J; junction bases left unmatched: 11. CDR3 size: 17 residues. The CDR3 loop reads CASSQIIWTGSNEKLFF. DNA for the CDR3: TGCGCCAGCAGCCAGATAATATGGACAGGGTCGAATGAAAAACTGTTTTTT.

This clonotype occurred many times. This chain uses TRBV7-2 with TRBJ2-5; D is ambiguous. Germline loops: CDR1 SGHTA, CDR2 FQGNSA. V lost 5 bases and J 5 bases, leaving 12 bases between the germline ends. The CDR3 contains 13 residues. The CDR3 protein is CASSLNTLETQYF. In nucleotides, the CDR3 is TGTGCCAGCAGCCTCAATACATTGGAGACCCAGTACTTC.

The chain combines TRBV4-3 with TRBJ1-5; possibly TRBD1 for D (5 bases). The CDR3 covers 15 residues. Germline V gene data show CDR1 as LGHNA and CDR2 as YSLEER. The germline V and J ends were trimmed by 0 bases and 5 bases, with 11 bases remaining between them. The CDR3 DNA is TGCGCCAGCAGCCAAGATCTGAAGGGGTATCAGCCCCAGCATTTT. Translating it yields CASSQDLKGYQPQHF.

This clonotype showed up many times. V and J are TRBV5-6 and TRBJ2-5; 7 bases are shared with TRBD2. CDR3 size: 16 residues. J was trimmed by 5 bases and V by 3 bases; bases with no gene match: 13. Germline V lookup: CDR1 SGHDT, CDR2 YYEEEE. CDR3 bases: TGTGCCAGCAGCTGGGACTACCCGAAGGGTGTGGAGACCCAGTACTTC. It yields the protein CASSWDYPKGVETQYF.

The table lists this clonotype with a few counts. The chain has TRBV5-4 and TRBJ1-3, with 7 bases fitting TRBD1. Germline CDR1 is SGHNT and CDR2 is YYREEE (reference sequence). The CDR3 totals 16 residues. The trim removed 1 base at V and 0 bases at J, leaving 4 bases unmatched. For the CDR3, the DNA is TGTGCCAGCAGCTTGATAGGGGGCGCCTCTGGAAACACCATATATTTT. Protein product: CASSLIGGASGNTIYF.

This clonotype came up a few times. J is TRBJ1-1 and V is TRBV5-8, with 9 positions matching TRBD1. This CDR3 comprises 16 residues. CDR1 is SGHTS, CDR2 YDEGEE, per germline. The ends lost 4 bases at V and 2 bases at J; junction bases unmatched: 9. The CDR3 loop is CASSSYPGQGNTEAFF. The CDR3 DNA follows: TGTGCCAGCAGCAGTTACCCGGGACAGGGAAACACTGAAGCTTTCTTT.

This chain connects TRBV7-9 to TRBJ1-4; D might be TRBD1 (5 bases). The CDR3 spans 14 residues. Germline values: CDR1 SEHNR, CDR2 FQNEAQ (reference sequence). Deletions cut 5 bases from V and 7 bases from J, with 14 bases between. CDR3 nucleotide sequence: TGTGCCAGCAGCATCCCCGGGACGGTTGAAAAACTGTTTTTT. Translated: CASSIPGTVEKLFF.

Of note for this clonotype: With a much larger clone just one base away, this may be a read error. This rearrangement joins TRBV5-1 to TRBJ2-2; perhaps TRBD2 as D (5 bases). V lost 3 bases and J lost 4, with 10 bases in between. From germline, CDR1 is SGHRS and CDR2 YFSETQ. The CDR3 consists of 14 residues. The CDR3 DNA reads as TGCGCCAGCAGCTCCGACGGACTCACCGGGGAGCTGTTTTTT. It is translated as CASSSDGLTGELFF.

This clonotype occurred many times. The chain recombines TRBV29-1 with TRBJ2-7; D gene ambiguous. The CDR3 runs 11 residues. With 3 bases removed from V and 11 bases from J, the gap between germline ends came to 14 bases. Germline V gene sequence: CDR1 SQVTM, CDR2 ANQGSEA. CDR3 DNA sequence: TGCAGCGTTGATTCGGCAGGATGGGAGTACTTC. It encodes CSVDSAGWEYF.

This clonotype was observed at least ten times. The chain combines TRBV29-1 with TRBJ2-2, with TRBD1 identical over 8 bases. The CDR3 spans 13 residues. CDR1 and CDR2 (germline): SQVTM, ANQGSEA. Trimming cost V 6 bases and J 7 bases; bases outside gene matches: 7. The CDR3 sequence: CSVDRGEGGELFF. CDR3 coding DNA: TGCAGCGTAGACAGGGGAGAGGGCGGGGAGCTGTTTTTT.

The chain joins TRBV15 to TRBJ1-2; D call uncertain. CDR1 and CDR2 (germline): LNHNV, YYDKDF (reference sequence). The length of the CDR3 is 12 residues. V was clipped by 3 bases and J by 7 bases, with 9 bases between them. CDR3 protein: CATSSRGVGYTF. The CDR3 nucleotides read TGTGCCACCAGCAGTCGGGGTGTTGGCTACACCTTC.

There are many counts of this clonotype. This chain uses TRBV2 with TRBJ2-7; 7 nucleotides line up with TRBD2. This CDR3 has 14 amino acids. V shed 4 bases, J shed 4 bases, and the junction held 7 bases outside the gene matches. CDR1 and CDR2 from the germline V gene are SNHLY and FYNNEI. The CDR3 spells CASSVRLAGYEQYF. In nucleotides, the CDR3 is TGTGCCAGCAGTGTGAGATTAGCGGGTTACGAGCAGTACTTC.

V and J are TRBV7-3 and TRBJ2-7, with D unclear. This CDR3 spans 14 amino acids. V dropped 5 bases and J dropped 2 bases, with 13 bases sitting between them. In germline, CDR1 is SGHTA, CDR2 FQGTGA. The CDR3 sequence: CASSVRVGAYEQYF. The CDR3 DNA sequence: TGTGCCAGCAGCGTCCGGGTCGGTGCCTACGAGCAGTACTTC.

This clonotype was observed a few times. This chain joins TRBV14 and TRBJ2-7; D is undetermined. Per germline, CDR1 SGHDN and CDR2 FVKESK. Trimming removed 5 bases at V and 0 bases at J, with 8 bases between. The CDR3 extends over 13 amino acids. Here the CDR3 DNA reads TGTGCCAGCAGCAGGGAACTCTCCTACGAGCAGTACTTC. This sequence encodes CASSRELSYEQYF.

This sequence joins TRBV12-3 or TRBV12-4 and TRBJ1-4; 8 bases agree with TRBD1. CDR3 size: 13 residues. V gave up 5 bases and J gave up 8 bases; unmatched junction bases: 4. CDR3 residues: CASSATGVEKLFF. Here the CDR3 DNA reads TGTGCCAGCAGTGCGACAGGGGTCGAAAAACTGTTTTTT.

This clonotype was picked up a small number of times. The chain employs TRBV25-1 and TRBJ2-5; tentatively, D is TRBD1 or TRBD2 (6 bases each). This CDR3 has 14 residues. Trimming removed 10 bases at V and 4 bases at J, with 19 bases between. Germline V gives CDR1 MGHDK, CDR2 SYGVNS. DNA for the CDR3: TGTGCCACCAAACGAGGGGGGTTAAGAGAGACCCAGTACTTC. This codes for CATKRGGLRETQYF.

This clonotype has at least ten counts. The chain is built from TRBV11-2 and TRBJ1-1; D might be TRBD1 (6 bases). The V gene lost 5 bases and the J gene lost 5 bases, with 15 bases spanning the gap. This CDR3 has 14 residues. Germline assignment: CDR1 SGHAT and CDR2 FQNNGV. The CDR3 sequence is CASSNRVAGTEAFF. The DNA of the CDR3 is TGTGCCAGCAGCAACAGGGTTGCGGGGACTGAAGCTTTCTTT.

This chain joins TRBV2 and TRBJ2-7; D is unresolved. The J call may be mistaken, given a closer DNA end match to TRBJ2-1. The CDR3 is 11 amino acids. Germline V gene sequence: CDR1 SNHLY, CDR2 FYNNEI. The CDR3 DNA reads TGTGCCAGCAGTCTTAGCTACGAGCAGTTCTTC. It yields the protein CASSLSYEQFF.

Concerning this clonotype itself: Just one base apart from a much larger clone, this may be a read error. The chain has TRBV7-9 and TRBJ1-1; no clear D. The CDR3 loop spans 16 amino acids. The germline V gene has CDR1 SEHNR and CDR2 FQNEAQ (reference sequence). The DNA for the CDR3 is TGTGCCGGCAGCCGCGGCGGACCAACAAGTCACACTGAAGCTTTCTTT. Translation gives CAGSRGGPTSHTEAFF.

This sequence joins TRBV7-6 and TRBJ1-4; 9 nucleotides agree with TRBD1. This CDR3 spans 16 amino acids. With 5 bases clipped from V and 8 bases from J, the junction kept 12 bases outside the gene matches. Germline V lookup: CDR1 SGHVS, CDR2 FNYEAQ. The CDR3 DNA reads TGTGCCAGCAGCCCCCGGACAGGGGCTCTTCGAGAAAAACTGTTTTTT. It specifies CASSPRTGALREKLFF.

This clonotype was seen a few times. The rearrangement joins TRBV20-1 to TRBJ2-5, with TRBD2 matching 11 bases. The length of the CDR3 is 17 residues. J was trimmed by 5 bases and V by 0 bases; bases with no gene match: 11. Germline values: CDR1 DFQATT, CDR2 SNEGSKA (reference sequence). For the CDR3, the DNA is TGCAGTGCTAGAGAGGATTTAGCGGGGGGGCAGTCGGAGACCCAGTACTTC. This encodes CSAREDLAGGQSETQYF.

In this sample, this clonotype turned up a few times. Relative to the germline gene, one junction end is altered; a read error may explain this. V and J are TRBV20-1 and TRBJ2-5, with 8 bases that match TRBD2. The CDR3 is made up of 15 amino acids. Germline loops: CDR1 DFQATT, CDR2 SNEGSKA (reference sequence). The CDR3 here is CSAISASGLRETQHF. The DNA of the CDR3 is TGCAGTGCCATCTCGGCTAGCGGGCTTAGAGAGACCCAGCACTTC.

This clonotype has ten or more counts. The V call is TRBV5-1, the J call TRBJ2-5; D is uncertain. Germline assignment: CDR1 SGHRS and CDR2 YFSETQ. V lost 0 bases to trimming and J lost 5 bases, with 8 bases between them. The CDR3 totals 13 residues. The CDR3 nucleotides are TGCGCCAGCAGCTTGGCCAATTTGGAGACCCAGTACTTC. Translating it yields CASSLANLETQYF.

The chain has TRBV29-1 and TRBJ2-7; no firm D call. CDR1 SQVTM and CDR2 ANQGSEA come from the germline V gene. The CDR3 runs to 11 residues. The CDR3 is CSDSQDHEQYF. CDR3 in DNA: TGCAGTGATAGCCAGGATCACGAGCAGTACTTC.

Ten or more counts support this clonotype. The CDR3 sequence is CASSLGRTENEKLFF. The CDR3 DNA is TGTGCCAGCAGCTTAGGTCGGACAGAAAATGAAAAACTGTTTTTT. This sequence joins TRBV7-9 and TRBJ1-4; D is possibly TRBD1 (6 bases). Germline CDR1 and CDR2: SEHNR and FQNEAQ (reference sequence). The germline V and J ends were trimmed by 1 base and 5 bases, with 11 bases remaining between them. The CDR3 sequence is 15 residues long.

In its sample, this clonotype was seen many times. The chain employs TRBV6-1 and TRBJ2-7, with TRBD1 matching 7 bases. Germline CDR1 is MNHNS and CDR2 is SASEGT. Trimming took 4 bases from V and 3 from J; bases not matched to a gene: 3. The CDR3 has 13 residues. The CDR3 loop is CASSVDRFYEQYF. CDR3 in DNA: TGTGCCAGCAGTGTGGACAGGTTCTACGAGCAGTACTTC.

This clonotype was observed a few times. V and J are TRBV5-4 and TRBJ1-1; D call uncertain. Deletions cut 4 bases from V and 1 base from J, with 8 bases between. This CDR3 has 13 amino acids. Germline assignment: CDR1 SGHNT and CDR2 YYREEE (reference sequence). CDR3 DNA sequence: TGTGCCAGCAGCCGCAACCAGAACACTGAAGCTTTCTTT. Its protein product is CASSRNQNTEAFF.

This clonotype was seen a handful of times. The chain links TRBV4-1 to TRBJ2-7; D remains ambiguous. Germline lookup yields CDR1 MGHRA and CDR2 YSYEKL. The V gene lost 2 bases and the J gene lost 3 bases, with 8 bases spanning the gap. The CDR3 extends over 13 amino acids. The CDR3 sequence is CASSQNANYEQYF. CDR3 sequence (DNA): TGCGCCAGCAGCCAAAATGCAAACTACGAGCAGTACTTC.